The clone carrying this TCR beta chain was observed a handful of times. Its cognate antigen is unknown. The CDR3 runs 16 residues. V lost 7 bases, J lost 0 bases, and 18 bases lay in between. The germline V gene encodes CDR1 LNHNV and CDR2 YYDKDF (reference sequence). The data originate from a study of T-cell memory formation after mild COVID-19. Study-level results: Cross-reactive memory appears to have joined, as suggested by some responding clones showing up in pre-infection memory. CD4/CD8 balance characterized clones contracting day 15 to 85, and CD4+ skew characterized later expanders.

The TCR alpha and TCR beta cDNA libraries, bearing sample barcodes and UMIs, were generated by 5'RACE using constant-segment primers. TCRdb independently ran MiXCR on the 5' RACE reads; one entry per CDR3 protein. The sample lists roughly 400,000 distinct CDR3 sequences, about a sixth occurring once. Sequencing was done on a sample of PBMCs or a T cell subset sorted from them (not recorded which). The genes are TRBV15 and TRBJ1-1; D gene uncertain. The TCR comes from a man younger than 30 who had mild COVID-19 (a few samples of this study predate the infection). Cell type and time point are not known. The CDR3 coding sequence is TGTGCCACCACTCCGATCAGATCCGAACTGAACACTGAAGCTTTCTTT. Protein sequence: CATTPIRSELNTEAFF.